One and the same sample provided the 21 T cell receptor beta chains below, sequenced in a study of blood T cell repertoires in COVID-19. TCRdb's copy holds only in-frame clones and misses some; the assay was immunoSEQ multiplex PCR. Of around 250,000 clones listed, 85% to 90% are singletons. Sequencing was performed on peripheral blood. The receptor set was obtained from a man aged 55 to 69 with acute or convalescent COVID-19.

The J gene is TRBJ1-1, the V gene TRBV9; D is ambiguous. The CDR3 extends over 15 amino acids. CDR1 SGDLS and CDR2 YYNGEE come from the germline V gene. V lost 0 bases to trimming and J lost 3 bases, with 12 bases between them. The DNA of the CDR3 is TGTGCCAGCAGCGTAGACCCGGGGTGGGACACTGAAGCTTTCTTT. Protein: CASSVDPGWDTEAFF. The full variable domain, in which reference TRBV9 and TRBJ1-1 provide the parts outside the CDR3, is DSGVTQTPKHLITATGQRVTLRCSPRSGDLSVYWYQQSLDQGLQFLIQYYNGEERAKGNILERFSAQQFPDLHSELNLSSLELGDSALYFCASSVDPGWDTEAFFGQGTRLTVV.

V and J are TRBV9 and TRBJ2-1; D possibly corresponds to TRBD2 (5 bases). There are 16 residues in the CDR3. Germline CDR1 reads SGDLS; CDR2 reads YYNGEE. V dropped 5 bases and J dropped 2 bases, with 17 bases sitting between them. The CDR3: CASSANYGRPYNEQFF. In DNA form, the CDR3 reads TGTGCCAGCAGTGCAAATTATGGGAGACCCTACAATGAGCAGTTCTTC.

The CDR3 reads CASSQQRSSGNTIYF. The DNA of the CDR3 is TGTGCCAGCAGCCAGCAGAGGAGCTCTGGAAACACCATATATTTT. The chain recombines TRBV28 with TRBJ1-3; no firm D call. The CDR3 covers 15 residues. The germline V gene encodes CDR1 MDHEN and CDR2 SYDVKM. Trimming took off 6 bases at V and 0 bases at J, with 12 bases between the two ends.

CDR3 residues: CASSRARGIWANVLTF. CDR3 bases: TGTGCCAGCAGCCGCGCAAGGGGGATCTGGGCCAACGTCCTGACTTTC. This chain links TRBV3-1 (or the pseudogene TRBV3-2) with TRBJ2-6, with D perhaps TRBD1 (6 bases). Trimming cost V 4 bases and J 5 bases, with 15 bases left between them. This CDR3 is 16 amino acids long. The germline V gene encodes CDR1 LGHDT and CDR2 YNNKEL (reference sequence).

The rearrangement uses TRBV11-2 and TRBJ2-3; the D gene is possibly TRBD1 (5 bases). The CDR3 loop spans 15 amino acids. V was pared by 5 bases and J by 1 base, with 13 bases between. CDR1 and CDR2 (germline): SGHAT, FQNNGV. CDR3 sequence (DNA): TGTGCCAGCAGCCGACCTACAGGAGGCACAGATACGCAGTATTTT. Translating it yields CASSRPTGGTDTQYF.

The genes are TRBV10-3 and TRBJ1-2; TRBD1 matches 8 bases. Trimming removed 0 bases from V and 7 bases from J; junction bases left unmatched: 10. The germline CDR1 and CDR2 sequences are ENHRY and SYGVKD. CDR3 length: 16 amino acids. CDR3: CAISESRQGQYSGYTF. CDR3 DNA: TGTGCCATCAGTGAGTCCAGACAGGGGCAATATAGTGGCTACACCTTC.

Only a few counts were recorded for this clone. The chain links TRBV5-4 to TRBJ2-2, with 10 nucleotides matching TRBD1. Germline V gene data show CDR1 as SGHNT and CDR2 as YYREEE (reference sequence). This CDR3 is 15 amino acids long. The V gene end was trimmed by 1 base and the J gene end by 7 bases; junction bases not matched to a gene: 4. The CDR3 DNA sequence: TGTGCCAGCAGCTTGCGAGGACAGGGGGTCGGGGAGCTGTTTTTT. Translating gives CASSLRGQGVGELFF.

The chain links TRBV3-1 (or the pseudogene TRBV3-2) to TRBJ1-5, with 12 bases that match TRBD1. Trimming cost V 5 bases and J 6 bases; bases outside gene matches: 5. The CDR3 is 15 amino acids. The germline gives CDR1 LGHDT, CDR2 YNNKEL (reference sequence). The CDR3 nucleotides are TGTGCCAGCAGCGTAGGGACAGGGGGCGTTCAGCCCCAGCATTTT. Amino acids: CASSVGTGGVQPQHF.

V gene TRBV9 combines with J gene TRBJ1-6; D remains unclear. CDR1 SGDLS and CDR2 YYNGEE come from the germline V gene. The CDR3 sequence is 13 residues long. Trimming removed 0 bases at V and 9 bases at J, with 7 bases between. The CDR3 sequence: CASSVAPGSPLHF. Here the CDR3 DNA reads TGTGCCAGCAGCGTAGCGCCGGGTTCACCCCTCCACTTT.

The chain combines TRBV28 with TRBJ2-3, with 11 bases that match TRBD2. The V segment lost 5 bases and the J segment 1 base; nucleotides outside the gene matches: 5. The germline gives CDR1 MDHEN, CDR2 SYDVKM. This CDR3 is built from 16 residues. CDR3 in DNA: TGTGCCAGCAGTCCACGACTAGCGGGACGCACAGATACGCAGTATTTT. Protein product: CASSPRLAGRTDTQYF.

V gene TRBV5-1 combines with J gene TRBJ2-1, with 12 bases that match TRBD2. Per the germline V gene, CDR1 is SGHRS and CDR2 is YFSETQ. The CDR3 contains 17 residues. V lost 0 bases, J lost 1 base, and 2 bases stayed unmatched. CDR3 amino acids: CASSLASGRASYNEQFF. CDR3 in DNA: TGCGCCAGCAGCTTGGCTAGCGGGAGGGCTTCCTACAATGAGCAGTTCTTC.

V gene TRBV6-5 combines with J gene TRBJ2-7, with a tentative D call TRBD1 (6 bases). Germline CDR1 reads MNHEY; CDR2 reads SVGAGI. The CDR3 extends over 15 amino acids. V lost 6 bases to trimming and J lost 1 base, with 16 bases between them. Here the CDR3 DNA reads TGTGCCAGCAGCACTGGACAGCCTTCTTCCTACGAGCAGTACTTC. Translated, it gives CASSTGQPSSYEQYF.

CDR3 residues: CASSFGHDTGELFF. The DNA of the CDR3 is TGTGCCAGCAGCTTTGGACACGATACCGGGGAGCTGTTTTTT. This chain uses TRBV7-2 with TRBJ2-2; a weak D match, TRBD1 (5 bases). This CDR3 comprises 14 residues. CDR1 and CDR2 (germline): SGHTA, FQGNSA. V was cut by 3 bases and J by 5 bases, with 10 bases left in between. The full variable domain, in which reference TRBV7-2 and TRBJ2-2 provide the parts outside the CDR3, is GAGVSQSPSNKVTEKGKDVELRCDPISGHTALYWYRQSLGQGLEFLIYFQGNSAPDKSGLPSDRFSAERTGGSVSTLTIQRTQQEDSAVYLCASSFGHDTGELFFGEGSRLTVL.

This chain connects TRBV28 to TRBJ1-2, with 8 bases lining up with TRBD1. The CDR3 sequence is 14 residues long. The V gene's germline CDR1 is MDHEN and CDR2 SYDVKM. Losses at the gene ends were 8 bases for V and 7 bases for J; bases not matched to a gene: 12. CDR3 DNA sequence: TGTGCCAGCTATTATAGTGGCAGGGGGCTTGGCTACACCTTC. It is translated as CASYYSGRGLGYTF.

This clone was seen only once. The J gene is TRBJ2-1, the V gene TRBV9, with TRBD2 identical over 7 bases. In germline, CDR1 is SGDLS, CDR2 YYNGEE. The CDR3 covers 14 residues. Trimming at V came to 2 bases and at J to 9 bases, leaving 8 bases not matched to a gene. The CDR3 nucleotides read TGTGCCAGCAGCGTTGGCGGGAGCAAGGGTGAGCAGTTCTTC. It is translated as CASSVGGSKGEQFF. The whole variable domain, filled in from reference TRBV9 and TRBJ2-1, reads DSGVTQTPKHLITATGQRVTLRCSPRSGDLSVYWYQQSLDQGLQFLIQYYNGEERAKGNILERFSAQQFPDLHSELNLSSLELGDSALYFCASSVGGSKGEQFFGPGTRLTVL.

This clone was recorded once. The chain couples TRBV21-1 to TRBJ2-7; the D segment call TRBD2 is taken from the table without a DNA check. TRBV21-1 is a listed pseudogene. CDR3 length: 12 residues. The CDR3 sequence: CASSSRTDEQYF. DNA of the CDR3: TGTGCCAGCAGCTCCCGTACGGACGAGCAGTACTTC.

The rearrangement links TRBV14 to TRBJ2-5; 13 nucleotides agree with TRBD2. V shed 3 bases, J shed 3 bases, and the junction held 13 bases outside the gene matches. Germline values: CDR1 SGHDN, CDR2 FVKESK. There are 19 residues in the CDR3. The CDR3 reads CASSHRGLAGAQGEETQYF. The CDR3 nucleotides read TGTGCCAGCAGCCATCGTGGACTAGCGGGAGCCCAGGGGGAAGAGACCCAGTACTTC.

The rearrangement links TRBV25-1 to TRBJ1-1, with D possibly TRBD1 on 5 matching bases. Germline CDR1 is MGHDK and CDR2 is SYGVNS. The CDR3 consists of 13 residues. Deletions cut 4 bases from V and 11 bases from J, with 17 bases between. The CDR3 protein is CASSAREAGEAFF. The CDR3, as DNA: TGTGCCAGCAGTGCACGGGAGGCGGGGGAGGCTTTCTTT.

V and J are TRBV30 and TRBJ1-1, with D unresolved. V lost 3 bases to trimming and J lost 6 bases, with 8 bases between them. This CDR3 has 11 amino acids. The germline V gene has CDR1 GTSNPN and CDR2 SVGIG (reference sequence). This CDR3 is CAWRRESEAFF. CDR3 DNA: TGTGCCTGGAGGAGGGAATCTGAAGCTTTCTTT. Together with reference TRBV30 and TRBJ1-1, the CDR3 gives the full variable domain: SQTIHQWPATLVQPVGSPLSLECTVEGTSNPNLYWYRQAAGRGLQLLFYSVGIGQISSEVPQNLSASRPQDRQFILSSKKLLLSDSGFYLCAWRRESEAFFGQGTRLTVV.

The gene calls are TRBV6-5 and TRBJ2-1; TRBD1 aligns across 8 bases. Unmatched junction bases numbered 5, after V lost 7 bases and J lost 0 bases. Germline V CDR1 and CDR2: MNHEY, SVGAGI. CDR3 size: 15 residues. The CDR3 DNA sequence: TGTGCCAGCAAGTACGACAGGGGCTCCTACAATGAGCAGTTCTTC. It encodes CASKYDRGSYNEQFF.

A few counts support this clone. The V call is TRBV10-2, the J call TRBJ2-7; 8 bases agree with TRBD2. The germline gives CDR1 WSHSY, CDR2 SAAADI. With V trimmed by 6 bases and J by 2 bases, 9 bases remained unmatched. This CDR3 has 15 residues. CDR3 residues: CASRTPAGDAYEQYF. The CDR3 bases are TGCGCCAGCAGGACCCCAGCGGGAGATGCCTACGAGCAGTACTTC.